The 3 T cell receptor beta chains below all came from one sample that was sequenced in a study of read filtering for tumor transcriptome and immune sequencing. From roughly 390 ng of RNA, a library with molecular barcoded alpha/delta and beta/gamma adaptors was made. TCRdb re-derived calls from the reads in MiXCR, one entry per CDR3 protein. The repertoire holds more than 55,000 distinct CDR3 sequences, with approximately 22% as singletons. The sequenced sample was a population of CD138-negative cells sorted from bone marrow. The receptor source for this set is a donor at least 40 years old with multiple myeloma.

Worth noting for this clonotype: One junction end does not reproduce the germline sequence, and a read error may be involved. The chain couples TRBV29-1 to TRBJ1-2, with TRBD1 as a possible D gene (5 bases). CDR3 length: 13 amino acids. CDR1 and CDR2 (germline): SQVTM, ANQGSEA. CDR3 in DNA: TGCAGCGTGGGTGGCAGGGCACGGCAAGGCTGCACCTTC. This codes for CSVGGRARQGCTF.

There are many counts of this clonotype. The chain couples TRBV28 to TRBJ2-1; possible D gene TRBD2, 5 bases. This CDR3 spans 15 amino acids. Trimming shortened V by 8 bases and J by 8 bases, and 22 bases separated the two germline ends. The germline gives CDR1 MDHEN, CDR2 SYDVKM. CDR3 bases: TGTGCCAGCCGCGGGTGGCGAGGGAAGGAAGATGAGCAGTTCTTC. This sequence encodes CASRGWRGKEDEQFF.

The V gene is TRBV4-1, the J gene TRBJ2-3; 8 nucleotides agree with TRBD2. Looked up from germline, CDR1 is MGHRA and CDR2 is YSYEKL. The CDR3 is 19 residues long. The junction had 15 bases not matched to a gene; V was cut back by 4 bases and J by 0 bases. The CDR3 here is CASSLLNTGLAISTDTQYF. The CDR3 nucleotides read TGCGCCAGCAGCCTACTGAACACCGGACTAGCTATTAGCACAGATACGCAGTATTTT.